Below, 16 T cell receptor beta chains from the same sample are listed, as sequenced in a study of blood T cell repertoires in COVID-19. TCRdb's copy holds only in-frame clones and misses some; the assay was immunoSEQ multiplex PCR. This sample has around 140,000 clones; roughly nine tenths occur once, and the top ten carry about 4%. The sequenced material came from PBMCs or T cells enriched from blood (not recorded which). The receptors originated from a woman aged 40 to 55 who had been exposed to COVID-19.

This clone was detected once. V is TRBV18 and J is TRBJ1-4; 8 bases fit TRBD1. The germline CDR1 and CDR2 sequences are KGHSH and LQKENI. The CDR3 sequence is 15 residues long. V lost 5 bases to trimming and J lost 5 bases; unmatched junction nucleotides: 7. CDR3 amino acids: CASSTWQGANEKLFF. The CDR3 DNA follows: TGTGCCAGCTCAACCTGGCAGGGGGCAAATGAAAAACTGTTTTTT.

Comments on this clone: Other DNA variants within this sample encode the same CDR3. J is TRBJ1-1 and V is TRBV9; D is unresolved. The germline CDR1 and CDR2 sequences are SGDLS and YYNGEE. The length of the CDR3 is 14 residues. V lost 2 bases and J lost 1, with 9 bases in between. CDR3 DNA: TGTGCCAGCAGCGTTGAAGGAGAGAACACTGAAGCTTTCTTT. Its translation: CASSVEGENTEAFF.

V and J are TRBV6-9 and TRBJ2-7; 7 bases agree with TRBD2. The CDR3 is 15 amino acids. Germline values: CDR1 MNHGY, CDR2 SVAAGI. J lost 1 base, V lost 4 bases, and 7 bases had no gene match. CDR3 sequence (DNA): TGTGCCAGCAGTTCGAGCGGGATTCCATCCTACGAGCAGTACTTC. This translates into CASSSSGIPSYEQYF.

In its sample, this clone was seen once. The gene calls are TRBV10-1 and TRBJ2-7; 10 bases are shared with TRBD1. The CDR3 is made up of 15 amino acids. Germline CDR1 is WNHNN and CDR2 is SYGVQD (reference sequence). With 5 bases clipped from V and 5 bases from J, the junction kept 9 bases outside the gene matches. This CDR3 reads CASSPPGTGVNEQYF. DNA for the CDR3: TGCGCCAGCAGTCCGCCCGGGACAGGGGTTAACGAGCAGTACTTC.

The V gene is TRBV19, the J gene TRBJ2-3; tentative D call: TRBD2 (5 bases). The CDR3 sequence is 15 residues long. CDR1 and CDR2 from the germline V gene are LNHDA and SQIVND (reference sequence). Trimming stripped 3 bases from V and 2 bases from J, with 12 bases between. CDR3 protein: CASSINSGYTDTQYF. The CDR3 DNA follows: TGTGCCAGTAGTATTAACAGCGGCTACACAGATACGCAGTATTTT.

The chain has TRBV28 and TRBJ2-7; 14 nucleotides align to TRBD2. Germline V gives CDR1 MDHEN, CDR2 SYDVKM. V lost 10 bases to trimming and J lost 3 bases; unmatched junction nucleotides: 8. The CDR3 extends over 15 amino acids. The CDR3 here is CATGTSGRNNYEQYF. CDR3 DNA sequence: TGTGCCACCGGGACTAGCGGGAGAAATAACTACGAGCAGTACTTC.

This clone was detected ten times or more. The chain has TRBV3-1 (or the pseudogene TRBV3-2) and TRBJ2-1, with 10 bases aligning to TRBD2. Germline-derived CDR1 and CDR2 are LGHDT and YNNKEL (reference sequence). The CDR3 is 16 amino acids. The junction had 6 bases not matched to a gene; V was cut back by 2 bases and J by 5 bases. CDR3: CASSQPGLAPDNEQFF. CDR3 nucleotides: TGTGCCAGCAGCCAACCGGGACTAGCGCCAGACAATGAGCAGTTCTTC.

This chain joins TRBV6-5 and TRBJ1-2; 7 positions agree with TRBD1. The CDR3 sequence is 15 residues long. Germline CDR1 is MNHEY and CDR2 is SVGAGI. The trim removed 4 bases at V and 6 bases at J, leaving 11 bases unmatched. CDR3 sequence (DNA): TGTGCCAGCAGTTTCTCCACAGGGGCGCTGAATGGCTACACCTTC. Translation: CASSFSTGALNGYTF.

The rearrangement links TRBV4-1 to TRBJ1-2; tentatively, D is TRBD1 (6 bases). V lost 4 bases, J lost 4 bases, and 13 bases lay in between. CDR1 is MGHRA, CDR2 YSYEKL, per germline. The CDR3 has 14 residues. The DNA for the CDR3 is TGCGCCAGCAGCCCTGGACAGATTGGCTATGGCTACACCTTC. Translating it yields CASSPGQIGYGYTF.

With regard to this clone: The germline gene is not matched at one end of the junction; a read error may be the cause. This chain links TRBV4-2 with TRBJ2-1; the D gene is possibly TRBD2 (7 bases). Per the germline V gene, CDR1 is LGHNA and CDR2 is YNFKEQ. CDR3 length: 15 amino acids. The CDR3 nucleotides are TGTGCCAGCAGTCAAGGGGGGGACCTAGCTGATGAGCAGTTCTTC. This codes for CASSQGGDLADEQFF.

The chain is built from TRBV27 and TRBJ2-7; the D gene is possibly TRBD1 (6 bases). V was trimmed by 5 bases and J by 1 base, leaving 15 bases between them. This CDR3 has 15 residues. Germline V gene sequence: CDR1 MNHEY, CDR2 SMNVEV (reference sequence). CDR3 in DNA: TGTGCCAGCAGTCTAACCCTGGGGGCGTCCTACGAGCAGTACTTC. Translating gives CASSLTLGASYEQYF.

V and J are TRBV6-5 and TRBJ1-4, with D perhaps matching TRBD1 (5 bases). V lost 6 bases and J lost 5, with 7 bases in between. Looked up from germline, CDR1 is MNHEY and CDR2 is SVGAGI. The CDR3 length is 12 residues. The CDR3 sequence is CASRRQNEKLFF. DNA of the CDR3: TGTGCCAGCAGGAGACAGAATGAAAAACTGTTTTTT.

This clone was picked up a small number of times. This chain links TRBV10-2 with TRBJ1-1; 8 bases are a match to TRBD1. J lost 4 bases, V lost 5 bases, and 3 bases had no gene match. This CDR3 is 13 amino acids long. CDR1 and CDR2 from the germline V gene are WSHSY and SAAADI. The CDR3 nucleotides read TGCGCCAGCAGTACAGGACAGGGCACTGAAGCTTTCTTT. Its protein product is CASSTGQGTEAFF.

The chain joins TRBV6-5 to TRBJ1-2, with a weak D call TRBD1 (5 bases). Germline V gives CDR1 MNHEY, CDR2 SVGAGI. The CDR3 loop spans 15 amino acids. The ends were cut back, 5 bases at V and 4 bases at J, with 17 bases in the middle. CDR3 sequence reads: CASSTKSGFVYGYTF. CDR3 in DNA: TGTGCCAGCAGTACCAAGTCAGGGTTCGTCTATGGCTACACCTTC.

In the case of this clone: A read error may account for a junction end that differs from germline. The genes are TRBV6-1 and TRBJ1-3; D uncertain. Germline CDR1 and CDR2: MNHNS and SASEGT. The CDR3 runs 14 residues. For the CDR3, the DNA is TGTGCCAGCAATGAAGGGTCGAGCGGAAACACCATATATTTT. This gives the protein CASNEGSSGNTIYF.

The CDR3, as DNA: TGCGCCAGCGGGTATGACAGGGCCTCTCCCCCGGACGAGCAGTACTTC. This codes for CASGYDRASPPDEQYF. The chain recombines TRBV4-1 with TRBJ2-7, with 7 bases lining up with TRBD1. The CDR3 length is 16 residues. After removal of 8 bases from V and 5 bases from J, the junction contained 18 bases not matched to a gene. The germline V gene has CDR1 MGHRA and CDR2 YSYEKL.